This T cell receptor beta chain was captured in a study of cytomegalovirus exposure and HLA in healthy donors. Germline CDR1 reads MDHEN; CDR2 reads SYDVKM. The CDR3 sequence is 14 residues long. The germline V and J ends were trimmed by 2 bases and 11 bases, with 13 bases remaining between them. Primers for the PCR totalled 60 Vbeta and 13 Jbeta. Only in-frame clones appear in the TCRdb table, and some are missing; sequencing was by immunoSEQ multiplex PCR. The table has some 130,000 clones, nearly 80% seen once. The sample was PBMCs. V gene TRBV28 combines with J gene TRBJ1-6; D unclear. The clonotype was recovered from a woman aged 25 to 45 in good health and CMV-seropositive. The CDR3 here is CASSLPERRTPLHF. CDR3 nucleotide sequence: TGTGCCAGCAGTTTACCGGAGAGACGGACACCCCTCCACTTT.